Detailed here is one T cell receptor (beta chain). Its antigen remains unidentified. Clones were sequenced by immunoSEQ multiplex PCR, and TCRdb holds only the in-frame ones, with some missing. The table lists tens of thousands of clones, about 88% of them singletons. Systemic immunosuppression or autoimmune disease history was grounds to exclude patients. These data belong to a study of OX40 agonist ivuxolimab in advanced cancers. The wider study: Past anti-PD-1, anti-PD-L1 or anti-CTLA-4 therapy was accepted, and roughly 42% had received some.

Findings of the study overall: CD4+ and CD8+ T cells in blood underwent clonal expansion by week 6 at 0.1 to 3.0 mg/kg.

Germline loops: CDR1 SEHNR, CDR2 FQNEAQ (reference sequence). The CDR3 has 14 amino acids. V gave up 1 base and J gave up 0 bases, with 6 bases separating them. The specimen was CD4+ or CD8+ T cells sorted from blood, collected in a trial of the OX40 agonist ivuxolimab. The sequence derives from an adult with an advanced solid tumor such as melanoma, head and neck, liver or kidney cancer. The chain joins TRBV7-9 to TRBJ1-1; D is undetermined. The CDR3 spells CASSLGALNTEAFF. CDR3 coding DNA: TGTGCCAGCAGCTTAGGAGCCCTGAACACTGAAGCTTTCTTT.